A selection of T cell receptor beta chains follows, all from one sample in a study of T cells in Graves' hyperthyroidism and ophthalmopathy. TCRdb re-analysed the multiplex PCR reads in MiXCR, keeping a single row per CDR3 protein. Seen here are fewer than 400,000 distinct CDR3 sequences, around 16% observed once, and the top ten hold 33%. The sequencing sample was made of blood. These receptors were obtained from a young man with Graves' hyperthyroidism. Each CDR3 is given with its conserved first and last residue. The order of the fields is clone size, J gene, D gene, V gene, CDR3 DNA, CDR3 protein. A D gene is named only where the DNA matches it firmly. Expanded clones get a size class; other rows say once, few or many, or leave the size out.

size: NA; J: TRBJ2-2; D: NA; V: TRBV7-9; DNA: TGTGCCAGCAGCGTGGTTCTTGTCGAGCTGTTTTTT; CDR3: CASSVVLVELFF
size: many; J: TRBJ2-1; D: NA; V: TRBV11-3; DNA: TGTGCCAGCAGCCCGGGAGACACCTACAATGAGCAGTTCTTC; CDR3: CASSPGDTYNEQFF
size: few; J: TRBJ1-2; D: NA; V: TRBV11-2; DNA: TGTGCCAGCAGCAGGACCCTTAACTATGGCTACACCTTC; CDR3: CASSRTLNYGYTF
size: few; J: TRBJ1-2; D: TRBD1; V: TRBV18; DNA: TGTGCCAGCTCACCAGGGGGACAGAACTATGGCTACACCTTC; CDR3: CASSPGGQNYGYTF
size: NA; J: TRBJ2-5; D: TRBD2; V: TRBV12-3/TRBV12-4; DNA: TGTGCCAGCTCACCACCACCCCGTTCCCTAGCGGGAGGACGGTGGGGCCAAGAGACCCAGTACTTC; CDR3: CASSPPPRSLAGGRWGQETQYF
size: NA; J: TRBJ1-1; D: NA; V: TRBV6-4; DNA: TGTGCCAGCAGCCTGACAGAAAGGGACACTGAAGCTTTCTTT; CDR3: CASSLTERDTEAFF
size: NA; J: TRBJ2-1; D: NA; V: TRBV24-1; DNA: TGTGCCACCAGTGTTAGAGGAACCAATGAGCAGTTCTTC; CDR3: CATSVRGTNEQFF
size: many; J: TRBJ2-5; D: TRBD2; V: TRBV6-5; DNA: TGTGCCAGCAGTTACTCGTCAGCGGGGGAGACCCAGTACTTC; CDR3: CASSYSSAGETQYF
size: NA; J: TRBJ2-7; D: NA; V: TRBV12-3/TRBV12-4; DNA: TGTGCCAGCAGCATCCGCGCGGGCTACGAGCAGTACTTC; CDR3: CASSIRAGYEQYF
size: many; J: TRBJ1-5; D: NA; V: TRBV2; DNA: TGTGCCAGCGGAGGGGGTGGGGGCAATCAGCCCCAGCATTTT; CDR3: CASGGGGGNQPQHF
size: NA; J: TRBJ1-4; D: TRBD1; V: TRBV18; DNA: TGTGCCAGCTCACCAGCGGGACAGACTAATGAAAAACTGTTTTTT; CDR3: CASSPAGQTNEKLFF
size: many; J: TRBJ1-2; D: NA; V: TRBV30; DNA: TGTGCCTGGACTCGTGAGAGGGGGGCGTATGGCTACACCTTC; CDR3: CAWTRERGAYGYTF
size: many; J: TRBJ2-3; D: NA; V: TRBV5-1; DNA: TGCGCCAGCAGCAAGCTAGCGAGTAGCACAGATACGCAGTATTTT; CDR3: CASSKLASSTDTQYF
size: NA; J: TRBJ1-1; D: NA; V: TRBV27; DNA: TGTGCCAGCACCGGGGCGAACACTGAAGCTTTCTTT; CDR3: CASTGANTEAFF
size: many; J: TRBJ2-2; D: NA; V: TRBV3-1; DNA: TGTGCCAGCAGCCAAGGTCTCGGGGCGAACACCGGGGAGCTGTTTTTT; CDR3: CASSQGLGANTGELFF
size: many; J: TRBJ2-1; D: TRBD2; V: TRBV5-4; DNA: TGTGCCAGCAGCTTGGCGACTAGCGGGGTCAATGAGCAGTTCTTC; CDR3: CASSLATSGVNEQFF
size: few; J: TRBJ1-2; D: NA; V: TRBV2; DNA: TGTGCCAGCACCGGGTTACAATATGGCTACACCTTC; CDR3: CASTGLQYGYTF
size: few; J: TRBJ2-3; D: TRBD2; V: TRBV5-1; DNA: TGCGCCAGCAGCCCAAGACTAGCGGGAGTCCCGGGACATACGCAGTATTTT; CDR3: CASSPRLAGVPGHTQYF
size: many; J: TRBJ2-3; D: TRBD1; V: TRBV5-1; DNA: TGCGCCAGCGCAGGGGGCCTAAGCACAGATACGCAGTATTTT; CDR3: CASAGGLSTDTQYF
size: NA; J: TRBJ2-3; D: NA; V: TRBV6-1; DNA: TGTGCCACCGGGGACCCCGGCACAGATACGCAGTATTTT; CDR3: CATGDPGTDTQYF
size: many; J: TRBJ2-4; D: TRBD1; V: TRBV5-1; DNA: TGCGCCAGCAGCACAGGGACAGGGCGAAAAAACATTCAGTACTTC; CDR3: CASSTGTGRKNIQYF
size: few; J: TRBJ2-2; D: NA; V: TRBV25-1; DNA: TGTGCCAGCACCCGGACCCCAGGCTCTACGAACACCGGGGAGCTGTTTTTT; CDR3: CASTRTPGSTNTGELFF
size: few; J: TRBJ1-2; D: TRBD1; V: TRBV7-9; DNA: TGTGCCAGCAGCATGGGACAGGGGGCATCCTATGGCTACACCTTC; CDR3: CASSMGQGASYGYTF
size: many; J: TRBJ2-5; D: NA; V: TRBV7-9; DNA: TGTGCCAGCAGCTTTGGACTGGAGGAAGAGACCCAGTACTTC; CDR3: CASSFGLEEETQYF
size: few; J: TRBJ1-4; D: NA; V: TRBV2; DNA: TGTGCCAGCAGGGAGGGGAGCCTCAATGAAAAACTGTTTTTT; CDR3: CASREGSLNEKLFF
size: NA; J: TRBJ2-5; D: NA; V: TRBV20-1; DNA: TGCAGTGCTAGAGAGGCGGAAGGGGCAGGGCACCAAGAGACCCAGTACTTC; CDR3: CSAREAEGAGHQETQYF
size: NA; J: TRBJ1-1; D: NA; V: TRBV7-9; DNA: TGTGCCAGCAGCCCCCGTTTGGGGGGGGGGAACACTGAAGCTTTCTTT; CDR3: CASSPRLGGGNTEAFF
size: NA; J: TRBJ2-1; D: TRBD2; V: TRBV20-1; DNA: TGCAGTGCCCCAATGACACAACTAGCGGGAGGCGGGAATGAGCAGTTCTTC; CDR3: CSAPMTQLAGGGNEQFF
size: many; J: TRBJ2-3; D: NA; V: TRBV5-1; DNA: TGCGCCAGCAACAACCGGGACTCTAGCACAGATACGCAGTATTTT; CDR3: CASNNRDSSTDTQYF
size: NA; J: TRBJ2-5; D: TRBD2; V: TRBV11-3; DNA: TGTGCCAGCAGTGTGGGGGGAGGGGAAGAGACCCAGTACTTC; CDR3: CASSVGGGEETQYF
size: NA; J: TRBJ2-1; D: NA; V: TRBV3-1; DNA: TGTGCCAGCAGCCATCCGGGGCTCGGCAGCGAGCAGTTCTTC; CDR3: CASSHPGLGSEQFF
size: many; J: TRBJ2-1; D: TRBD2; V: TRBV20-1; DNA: TGCAGTGCTAGGACTAGCGGGCCGAGCTCCTACAATGAGCAGTTCTTC; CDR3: CSARTSGPSSYNEQFF
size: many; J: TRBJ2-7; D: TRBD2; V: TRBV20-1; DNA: TGCAGTGCTAGGCCTAGCGGAACCATTCCGGGCGAGCAGTACTTC; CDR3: CSARPSGTIPGEQYF
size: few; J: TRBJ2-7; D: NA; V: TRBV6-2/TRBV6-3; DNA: TGTGCCAGCAGTTACTCGAGCAGGGTTTACGAGCAGTACTTC; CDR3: CASSYSSRVYEQYF
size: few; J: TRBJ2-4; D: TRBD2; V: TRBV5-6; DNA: TGTGCCAGCAGCTCGGGACTAGGGGTAAACATTCAGTACTTC; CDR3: CASSSGLGVNIQYF
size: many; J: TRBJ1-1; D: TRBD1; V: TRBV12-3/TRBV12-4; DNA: TGTGCCAGCAGTTTAGTTACAGGGGTGGAAACTGAAGCTTTCTTT; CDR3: CASSLVTGVETEAFF
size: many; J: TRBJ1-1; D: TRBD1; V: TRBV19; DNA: TGTGCCAGTAAAAGGACAGGGAGGGTCGCTGAAGCTTTCTTT; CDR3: CASKRTGRVAEAFF
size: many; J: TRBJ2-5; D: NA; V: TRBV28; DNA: TGTGCCAGCAGGGATGGGAGGAGAGAGACCCAGTACTTC; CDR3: CASRDGRRETQYF
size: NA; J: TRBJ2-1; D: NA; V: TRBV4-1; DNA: TGTGCCAGCAGCTTACCTCTCTCCTACAATGATCAGTTCTTC; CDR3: CASSLPLSYNDQFF
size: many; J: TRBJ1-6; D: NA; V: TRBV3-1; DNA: TGTGCCAGCAGCCAAGGACAACTGAATTCACCCCTCCACTTT; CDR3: CASSQGQLNSPLHF
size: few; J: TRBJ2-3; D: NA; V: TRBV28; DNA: TGTGCCAGCAGTTTATGGGCGGGTGCCACCACAGATACGCAGTATTTT; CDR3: CASSLWAGATTDTQYF
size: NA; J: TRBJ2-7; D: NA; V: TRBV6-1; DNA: TGTGCCAGCAGGCTGAAGGGGCGTTCGTCCTACGAGCAGTACTTC; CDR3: CASRLKGRSSYEQYF